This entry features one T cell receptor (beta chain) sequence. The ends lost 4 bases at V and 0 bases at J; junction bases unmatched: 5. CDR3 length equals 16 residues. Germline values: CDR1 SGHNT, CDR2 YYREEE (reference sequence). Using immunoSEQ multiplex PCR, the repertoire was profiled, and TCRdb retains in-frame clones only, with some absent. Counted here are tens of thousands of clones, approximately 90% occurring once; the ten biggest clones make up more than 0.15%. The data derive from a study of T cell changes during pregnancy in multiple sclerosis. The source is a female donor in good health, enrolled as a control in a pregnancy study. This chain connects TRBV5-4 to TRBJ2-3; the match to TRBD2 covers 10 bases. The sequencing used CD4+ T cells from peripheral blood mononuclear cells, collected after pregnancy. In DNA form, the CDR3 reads TGTGCCAGCAGCCCGAAAGCGGGGGGGAGCACAGATACGCAGTATTTT. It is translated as CASSPKAGGSTDTQYF.